This is a list of T cell receptor beta chains from one sample in a study of OX40 agonist ivuxolimab in advanced cancers. The repertoire was sequenced with immunoSEQ multiplex PCR; TCRdb's copy has only in-frame clones and lacks some. The table shows roughly 81,000 clones, with approximately 90% occurring only once. The sample was CD4+ or CD8+ T cells sorted from blood, taken in a trial of the OX40 agonist ivuxolimab. The receptors stem from an adult with an advanced solid tumor such as melanoma, head and neck, liver or kidney cancer. Both conserved end residues are part of each CDR3. The listing skips clone size in some rows; elsewhere it reads once, few, many or a size class.

j_call v_call clone_size cdr3_aa
TRBJ1-1 TRBV6-5 once CASSRSTEAFF
TRBJ2-3 TRBV5-1 . CASSSVAGVGTDTQYF
TRBJ2-6 TRBV2 . CASSQLRSGANVLTF
TRBJ1-5 TRBV6-6 . CASSYGQGRNQPQHF
TRBJ2-1 TRBV5-1 . CASSGAFGGNNEQFF
TRBJ2-5 TRBV28 . CASSQQGSGSQYF
TRBJ2-7 TRBV7-2 once CASSLVWRGGREQYF
TRBJ2-1 TRBV25-1 . CASSRAGGRGPNEQFF
TRBJ2-3 TRBV6-5 . CASSRQLMDTQYF
TRBJ1-3 TRBV6-1 few CASIIRDRGGNTIYF
TRBJ2-6 TRBV5-4 . CASSDPGLAVSGANVLTF
TRBJ2-1 TRBV28 . CATSSGAGNEQFF
TRBJ1-2 TRBV7-2 . CASSSRVNYGYTF
TRBJ2-7 TRBV19 medium-sized CASSQQDSYEQYF
TRBJ2-1 TRBV19 . CASKITNGNEQFF
TRBJ1-1 TRBV19 . CASSKLQGKTEAFF
TRBJ2-7 TRBV5-1 . CASSRSTAYDEQYF
TRBJ1-6 TRBV6-5 few CASSYKGQGRSPLHF
TRBJ1-3 TRBV9 . CASSGTQGTGNTIYF
TRBJ2-5 TRBV6-1 . CASSGGTQETQYF
TRBJ1-2 TRBV7-2 many CASSLDRDLGGYTF
TRBJ2-7 TRBV20-1 few CSARADNEQYF
TRBJ2-5 TRBV7-6 . CASSLGQPQETQYF
TRBJ2-5 TRBV5-1 . CASSLGLVTETQYF
TRBJ1-2 TRBV6-1 . CASSEAGQAWGGYTF
TRBJ2-6 TRBV2 . CASRDSGANVLTF
TRBJ2-2 TRBV9 . CASSPLKGQGETGELFF
TRBJ1-1 TRBV18 . CASSPGLANTEAFF
TRBJ2-5 TRBV5-1 . CASSSLGGETQYF
TRBJ1-2 TRBV19 . CASRLGPSPPYGYTF
TRBJ1-2 TRBV5-1 once CASSWGQGDNYGYTF
TRBJ1-1 TRBV6-6 . CATVAGTANTEAFF
TRBJ1-2 TRBV19 . CASGELSYTF
TRBJ1-5 TRBV18 . CASSQHVNQPQHF
TRBJ1-2 TRBV5-4 . CASSKDGIYGYTF
TRBJ2-7 TRBV27 . CASGRQGSYEQYF
TRBJ2-2 TRBV23-1 . CASKTGATGELFF
TRBJ2-5 TRBV5-4 . CASTTGLLQETQYF
TRBJ1-5 TRBV6-1 . CASSGVGNQPQHF
TRBJ1-6 TRBV7-2 . CASSPRMGNSPLHF
TRBJ2-3 TRBV5-5 once CASSLSSTTDTQYF
TRBJ1-4 TRBV11-1 . CASSRDGEKLFF
TRBJ1-4 TRBV7-8 . CASSPDRVVAEKLFF
TRBJ2-3 TRBV6-5 . CASSYLSGGPGDTQYF
TRBJ2-1 TRBV2 once CASSGGDEQFF
TRBJ1-1 TRBV28 . CASSFVGVSEAFF
TRBJ2-1 TRBV6-5 . CASSFSPGIHNEQFF
TRBJ2-7 TRBV11-2 . CASSSRGSEQYF
TRBJ2-2 TRBV10-1 . CASTGRVDGELFF